Given below is one TCR beta chain in context. Its antigen is unknown. In the same sample, other DNA sequences code for this CDR3. Cells designated naive CD8 were CD45RO-negative and were positively selected for CCR7, with terminally differentiated effector memory CD45RA+ cells excluded. Running of the assay took place at deep level. The method was immunoSEQ multiplex PCR; TCRdb's version includes in-frame clones alone and lacks a portion of them. The data show more than 550,000 clones, with around 90% seen just once and nearly 25% held by the top ten. The CDR3 loop spans 15 amino acids. After removal of 6 bases from V and 1 base from J, the junction contained 4 bases not matched to a gene. Germline CDR1 is SEHNR and CDR2 is FQNEAQ (reference sequence). This sample was taken from a study of shared clonotypes between healthy human individuals. The study's findings and limits: Compared with memory subsets, naive subsets generally had larger estimated richness. When naive CD4 clonotypes were compared across a few donors, approximately 4.9% were shared. Since donors were few, the genetic and exposure-history diversity represented was limited.

The chain recombines TRBV7-9 with TRBJ2-7, with 12 bases that match TRBD2. The sample comprised naive CD8+ T cells sorted from blood. The receptor comes from a man aged 25 to 45 in good health. For the CDR3, the DNA is TGTGCCAGCAGTCTCGGGACTAGCGGGTCCTACGAGCAGTACTTC. It encodes CASSLGTSGSYEQYF. Using reference TRBV7-9 and TRBJ2-7 for the parts outside the CDR3, the full variable domain is DTGVSQNPRHKITKRGQNVTFRCDPISEHNRLYWYRQTLGQGPEFLTYFQNEAQLEKSRLLSDRFSAERPKGSFSTLEIQRTEQGDSAMYLCASSLGTSGSYEQYFGPGTRLTVT.